The next 5 T cell receptor beta chains were all read from a single sample in a study of cytomegalovirus exposure and HLA in healthy donors. A multiplex PCR was run with 60 Vbeta primers and 13 Jbeta primers. Sequenced by immunoSEQ multiplex PCR; TCRdb stores in-frame clones only, minus some. The sample contains 90,000 to 120,000 clones, 73% of which appear only once. Sequencing used PBMCs. The receptors stem from a man aged 25 to 40 in good health and CMV-seronegative.

This clone came up a few times. The chain links TRBV29-1 to TRBJ2-2; tentatively, D is TRBD2 (6 bases). V lost 5 bases, J lost 7 bases, and 26 bases lay in between. The CDR3 is made up of 17 amino acids. Looked up from germline, CDR1 is SQVTM and CDR2 is ANQGSEA. The CDR3 nucleotides are TGCAGCGTTTCTCCTACCGGGACCCACCGGGGGATCGGGGAGCTGTTTTTT. This encodes CSVSPTGTHRGIGELFF.

This chain links TRBV6-5 with TRBJ2-7; D unresolved. The CDR3 sequence is 13 residues long. Germline CDR1 and CDR2: MNHEY and SVGAGI. Trimming took 3 bases from V and 2 from J, leaving 8 bases between them. In nucleotides, the CDR3 is TGTGCCAGCAGTTATTACGGAGCCTACGAGCAGTACTTC. Translated, it gives CASSYYGAYEQYF.

The V call is TRBV9, the J call TRBJ2-5; a possible D gene is TRBD1 (6 bases). Trimming took off 4 bases at V and 1 base at J, with 11 bases between the two ends. The CDR3 sequence is 14 residues long. The germline gives CDR1 SGDLS, CDR2 YYNGEE. This chain's CDR3 is CASSIGTSQETQYF. The CDR3 coding sequence is TGTGCCAGCAGCATTGGGACATCCCAAGAGACCCAGTACTTC. Variable domain in full (rest from reference TRBV9 and TRBJ2-5): DSGVTQTPKHLITATGQRVTLRCSPRSGDLSVYWYQQSLDQGLQFLIQYYNGEERAKGNILERFSAQQFPDLHSELNLSSLELGDSALYFCASSIGTSQETQYFGPGTRLLVL.

The CDR3 sequence is CASSPGQATNEKLFF. In DNA, the CDR3 is TGTGCCAGCAGCCCGGGACAGGCAACTAATGAAAAACTGTTTTTT. The J gene is TRBJ1-4, the V gene TRBV6-1, with 8 bases fitting TRBD1. Germline values: CDR1 MNHNS, CDR2 SASEGT. After removal of 6 bases from V and 0 bases from J, the junction contained 3 bases not matched to a gene. The CDR3 has 15 amino acids.

Only a few counts were recorded for this clone. The chain carries TRBV5-8 and TRBJ2-7, with TRBD1 matching over 7 bases. This CDR3 spans 11 amino acids. The trim removed 7 bases at V and 2 bases at J, leaving 0 bases unmatched. Germline V gene data show CDR1 as SGHTS and CDR2 as YDEGEE. CDR3: CASDRAYEQYF. The CDR3 nucleotides read TGTGCCAGCGACAGGGCCTACGAGCAGTACTTC.